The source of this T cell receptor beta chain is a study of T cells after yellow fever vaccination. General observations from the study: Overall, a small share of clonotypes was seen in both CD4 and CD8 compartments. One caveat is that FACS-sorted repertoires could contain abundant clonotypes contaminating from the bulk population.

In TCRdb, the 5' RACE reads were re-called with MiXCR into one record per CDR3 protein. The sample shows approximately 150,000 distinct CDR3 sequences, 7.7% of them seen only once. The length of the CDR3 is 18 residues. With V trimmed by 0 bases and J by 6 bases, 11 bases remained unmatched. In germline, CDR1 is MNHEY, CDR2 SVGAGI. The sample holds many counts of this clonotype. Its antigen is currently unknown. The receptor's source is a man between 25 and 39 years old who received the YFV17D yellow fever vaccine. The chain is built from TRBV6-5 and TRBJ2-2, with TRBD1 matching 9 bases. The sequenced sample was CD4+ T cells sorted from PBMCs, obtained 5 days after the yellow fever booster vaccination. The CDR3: CASSYSTGGATGAGELFF. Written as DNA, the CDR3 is TGTGCCAGCAGTTACTCGACAGGGGGAGCAACTGGGGCCGGGGAGCTGTTTTTT.